Below, one T cell receptor (beta chain) is given with its context. This specimen belongs to a study of T-cell reconstitution after alpha-beta-depleted transplantation in children. This CDR3 has 15 amino acids. Germline CDR1 MNHEY, CDR2 SVGAGI. V lost 4 bases and J lost 10; bases outside the gene matches: 12. For TCRbeta, the library was prepared with unique molecular identifiers. One entry per CDR3 protein results from TCRdb running MiXCR on the PCR reads. The profile shows some 500,000 distinct CDR3 sequences, roughly 18% of them singletons. V gene TRBV6-5 combines with J gene TRBJ2-1, with TRBD1 matching over 8 bases. Sequences were derived from PBMCs from the stem cell graft donor, sampled from the stem cell graft. This receptor was obtained from a human donor who donated a stem cell graft to a child with acute lymphoblastic leukemia. This CDR3 is CASSSRGLVRREQFF. The CDR3 nucleotides are TGTGCCAGCAGTTCCAGGGGGCTAGTCCGAAGGGAGCAGTTCTTC.